The present T cell receptor (beta chain) was sequenced within a study of T cells in Graves' hyperthyroidism and ophthalmopathy. This clonotype was seen a few times. The antigen is unknown. The PBMCs were taken from around 9.1 ml of fresh peripheral blood. TCR beta CDR3 regions were amplified from RNA. HTBI primers were the set used in a first-round RT-PCR of the TCR CDR3. Via MiXCR, TCRdb re-called the multiplex PCR reads, giving one row per CDR3 protein. The data show 400,000 to 500,000 distinct CDR3 sequences, roughly 15% seen once. Broader study findings: Ophthalmopathy onset followed model prediction by a median roughly 6 months.

The CDR3 totals 13 residues. V was shortened by 7 bases and J by 4 bases, with 16 bases between the two germline ends. The V gene's germline CDR1 is SQVTM and CDR2 ANQGSEA. The sequence was obtained from a woman under 30 with Graves' hyperthyroidism. V gene TRBV29-1 combines with J gene TRBJ1-2; maybe TRBD1 (6 bases). Material: blood. Here the CDR3 DNA reads TGCAGCGCACTTCAGGGGAGCGGCTATGGCTACACCTTC. Residues: CSALQGSGYGYTF.